This T cell receptor (beta chain) comes out of a study of T cell changes during pregnancy in multiple sclerosis. CDR3 length: 15 residues. V was clipped by 6 bases and J by 6 bases; unmatched bases: 10. Germline-derived CDR1 and CDR2 are MNHEY and SMNVEV (reference sequence). Produced via immunoSEQ multiplex PCR; TCRdb's table is partial and in-frame only. The sample comprises approximately 90,000 clones, approximately 90% of which are singletons, and 2.5% rests with the top ten. This receptor was taken from a female donor with multiple sclerosis, enrolled in a pregnancy study. The chain is built from TRBV27 and TRBJ2-2, with 7 bases aligning to TRBD2. The sample was peripheral blood, taken in the first trimester of pregnancy. The DNA of the CDR3 is TGTGCCAGCAGGCCCGGACTAGTGGGCGCCGGGGAGCTGTTTTTT. Protein product: CASRPGLVGAGELFF.